The subject of this entry is one T cell receptor (beta chain). Its target is unknown. It may be a read error: a sequence one base away is much more abundant. The germline V gene has CDR1 SQVTM and CDR2 ANQGSEA. The CDR3 length is 12 residues. Starting material of 500 ng total RNA yielded TCR beta cDNA via a constant-region primer. Employing slightly modified ARM-PCR, three nested multiplex PCR rounds were run, and these gave rise to the TCR beta libraries. TRBV1-TRBV30 forward and Cbeta reverse primers drove the first two roughly 10-cycle rounds. MiXCR was run by TCRdb on the multiplex PCR reads, yielding one entry per CDR3 protein. The sample has approximately 300,000 distinct CDR3 sequences, roughly 60% seen once. The researchers obtained blood RNA from unsorted whole blood and also extracted germline DNA. These data are taken from a study of tumor-infiltrating lymphocytes in primary liver carcinoma. Study-level findings and limits: Without sorting, CD4+ versus CD8+ T cell repertoires were not compared. In tumor-adjacent and tumor-blood pairs, overlap was lower than in tumor region pairs.

The sample was peripheral blood. The chain couples TRBV29-1 to TRBJ2-3; D is undetermined. The clonotype originates from a man in his forties or fifties with primary liver carcinoma and hepatitis B virus infection. The CDR3 protein is CSVVQRTDRQYF. CDR3 bases: TGCAGCGTTGTACAGCGCACAGATAGGCAGTATTTT.